The T cell receptor (beta chain) under discussion was sequenced for a study of shared clonotypes between healthy human individuals. Assay: immunoSEQ multiplex PCR; the TCRdb copy retains only in-frame clones and omits some. The sample has some 480,000 clones; around 80% are singletons. Per the germline V gene, CDR1 is SGHDT and CDR2 is YYEEEE. The CDR3 spans 14 residues. The J segment lost 3 bases and the V segment lost 4 bases, leaving 6 bases of the junction unmatched. The sequenced sample was PBMCs. The TCR was taken from a woman aged 40 to 50 in good health. Some clones in this sample may be carry-over from other donors' samples. The chain employs TRBV5-6 and TRBJ2-7; 8 bases match TRBD1. The CDR3 reads CASSRAGGVYEQYF. The CDR3 region has the DNA TGTGCCAGCAGCCGAGCAGGGGGCGTCTACGAGCAGTACTTC.